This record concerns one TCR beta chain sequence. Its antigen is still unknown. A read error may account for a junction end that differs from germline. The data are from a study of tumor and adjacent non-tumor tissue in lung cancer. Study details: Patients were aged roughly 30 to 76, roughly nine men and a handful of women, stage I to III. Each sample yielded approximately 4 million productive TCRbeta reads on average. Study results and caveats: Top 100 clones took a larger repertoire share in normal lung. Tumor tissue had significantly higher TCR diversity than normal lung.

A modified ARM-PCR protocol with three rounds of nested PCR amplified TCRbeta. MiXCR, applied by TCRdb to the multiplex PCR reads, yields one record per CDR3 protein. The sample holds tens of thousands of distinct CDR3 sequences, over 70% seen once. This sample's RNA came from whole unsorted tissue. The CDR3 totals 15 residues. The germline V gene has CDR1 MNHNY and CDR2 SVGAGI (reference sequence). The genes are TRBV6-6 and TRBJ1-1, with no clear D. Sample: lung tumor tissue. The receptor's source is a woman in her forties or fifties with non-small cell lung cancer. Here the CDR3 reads CDSSYNGLQNTEAFF. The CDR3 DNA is TGTGACAGCAGTTACAATGGACTGCAGAACACTGAAGCTTTCTTT.